Below are 23 T cell receptor beta chains sequenced from a single sample in a study of cytomegalovirus exposure and HLA in healthy donors (dated by TCRdb to about 2017). The library was produced with the immunoSEQ multiplex PCR assay. The multiplex PCR relied on a mix of 60 forward primers for TCR Vbeta segments and 13 reverse primers for TCR Jbeta segments. TCRdb took over this immuneACCESS table, retaining in-frame rearrangements with V and J assigned. Such tables are incomplete; in checked studies, under half of the missing clones stem from an unresolved V gene, and the remainder is unexplained. The sample includes 200,000 or so clones, with 65% to 85% observed a single time. The top ten clones comprise around 0.1% of the sample. Specimen: PBMCs. The receptor set was obtained from a boy aged 2-15 years in good health and CMV-seronegative.

The chain employs TRBV7-9 and TRBJ2-1; maybe TRBD2 (7 bases). CDR1 and CDR2 (germline): SEHNR, FQNEAQ (reference sequence). The CDR3 spans 16 residues. Trimming took 5 bases from V and 5 from J, leaving 19 bases between them. The CDR3 region is CASSPRRGRVNNEQFF. The CDR3 coding sequence is TGTGCCAGCAGCCCTCGGAGGGGGAGGGTAAACAATGAGCAGTTCTTC.

CDR3 protein: CASSPTELAKNIQYF. The CDR3 coding sequence is TGTGCCAGCAGCCCGACTGAATTAGCCAAAAACATTCAGTACTTC. The chain has TRBV7-9 and TRBJ2-4, with no clear D. The CDR3 runs 15 residues. Germline V gives CDR1 SEHNR, CDR2 FQNEAQ (reference sequence). V was pared by 5 bases and J by 0 bases, with 11 bases between.

This clone was picked up one time. The rearrangement joins TRBV4-3 to TRBJ1-4, with D perhaps matching TRBD1 (6 bases). This CDR3 comprises 16 residues. V lost 2 bases, J lost 8 bases, and 18 bases lay in between. Germline CDR1 is LGHNA and CDR2 is YSLEER. The CDR3 protein is CASSQSPRGGFEKLFF. In nucleotides, the CDR3 is TGCGCCAGCAGCCAATCACCAAGGGGGGGGTTCGAAAAACTGTTTTTT.

This chain joins TRBV7-3 and TRBJ1-1; 7 nucleotides line up with TRBD1. The CDR3 runs to 14 residues. Trimming took 4 bases from V and 1 from J; bases not matched to a gene: 3. The germline V gene encodes CDR1 SGHTA and CDR2 FQGTGA. The CDR3, as DNA: TGTGCCAGCAGCTCCTCAGGGGGGAACACTGAAGCTTTCTTT. It is translated as CASSSSGGNTEAFF.

The rearrangement joins TRBV7-3 to TRBJ2-2; TRBD2 matches 9 bases. The germline CDR1 and CDR2 sequences are SGHTA and FQGTGA. CDR3 size: 15 residues. V dropped 2 bases and J dropped 5; count of bases not matched to a gene: 3. The CDR3, as DNA: TGTGCCAGCAGCTTATGGGCGGGGGGGACCGGGGAGCTGTTTTTT. It codes for CASSLWAGGTGELFF. Full variable domain (outside the CDR3, taken from reference TRBV7-3 and TRBJ2-2): GAGVSQTPSNKVTEKGKYVELRCDPISGHTALYWYRQSLGQGPEFLIYFQGTGAADDSGLPNDRFFAVRPEGSVSTLKIQRTERGDSAVYLCASSLWAGGTGELFFGEGSRLTVL.

A single count supports this clone. This chain joins TRBV11-2 and TRBJ2-7; the D gene is possibly TRBD2 (5 bases). Germline values: CDR1 SGHAT, CDR2 FQNNGV. The CDR3 has 15 residues. Trimming cost V 2 bases and J 0 bases, with 11 bases left between them. CDR3 in amino acids: CASSLFGSVSYEQYF. CDR3 bases: TGTGCCAGCAGCTTATTCGGTAGCGTCTCCTACGAGCAGTACTTC.

The V call is TRBV9, the J call TRBJ2-5; 8 nucleotides agree with TRBD2. This CDR3 spans 14 amino acids. With V trimmed by 2 bases and J by 5 bases, 5 bases remained unmatched. Germline V gene data show CDR1 as SGDLS and CDR2 as YYNGEE. The chain's CDR3 is CASSVTSEVETQYF. The DNA for the CDR3 is TGTGCCAGCAGCGTGACTAGCGAGGTGGAGACCCAGTACTTC.

The chain is built from TRBV27 and TRBJ2-1; D call uncertain. The germline gives CDR1 MNHEY, CDR2 SMNVEV (reference sequence). This CDR3 region has 14 residues. V gave up 6 bases and J gave up 2 bases, with 11 bases separating them. CDR3 in DNA: TGTGCCAGCAGCCCACGCGCCCCCTACAATGAGCAGTTCTTC. Its protein is CASSPRAPYNEQFF.

CDR3 coding DNA: TGTGCCAGCAGCGCAAGGCAGGGTGATGGCTACACCTTC. Translated: CASSARQGDGYTF. This chain uses TRBV7-2 with TRBJ1-2; tentative D call: TRBD1 (5 bases). The CDR3 has 13 amino acids. Between the trimmed V and J ends, which lost 5 bases and 6 bases, there was a span of 13 bases. In germline, CDR1 is SGHTA, CDR2 FQGNSA.

This clone has only a few counts. The chain is built from TRBV7-2 and TRBJ2-3, with D possibly TRBD2 on 5 matching bases. Trimming removed 1 base from V and 6 bases from J, with 17 bases in between. The V gene's germline CDR1 is SGHTA and CDR2 FQGNSA. The CDR3 covers 16 residues. The CDR3 DNA reads TGTGCCAGCAGCTTAGGAGGACTTCTCAGGATGGATACGCAGTATTTT. Translating it yields CASSLGGLLRMDTQYF.

The CDR3 reads CASSSTGNEQYF. The CDR3 DNA reads as TGTGCCAGCAGTTCGACAGGGAACGAGCAGTACTTC. The V and J genes are TRBV7-9 and TRBJ2-7; 7 positions match TRBD1. The germline V gene encodes CDR1 SEHNR and CDR2 FQNEAQ (reference sequence). Trimming cost V 6 bases and J 5 bases; bases outside gene matches: 4. The CDR3 consists of 12 residues.

This clone has a single count. This chain connects TRBV30 to TRBJ2-1; D uncertain. Germline CDR1 reads GTSNPN; CDR2 reads SVGIG (reference sequence). There are 13 residues in the CDR3. This CDR3 reads CASSLSSYNEQFF. CDR3 in DNA: TGTGCTAGCAGCCTAAGCTCCTACAATGAGCAGTTCTTC. Drawing the rest from reference TRBV30 and TRBJ2-1, the complete variable domain is SQTIHQWPATLVQPVGSPLSLECTVEGTSNPNLYWYRQAAGRGLQLLFYSVGIGQISSEVPQNLSASRPQDRQFILSSKKLLLSDSGFYLCASSLSSYNEQFFGPGTRLTVL.

This sequence joins TRBV5-5 and TRBJ2-5, with D perhaps TRBD1 (6 bases). This CDR3 has 13 residues. The germline CDR1 and CDR2 sequences are SGHKS and YYEKEE (reference sequence). V lost 4 bases, J lost 2 bases, and 9 bases lay in between. The CDR3 coding sequence is TGTGCCAGCAGCGCGACAGGACAAGAGACCCAGTACTTC. Protein sequence: CASSATGQETQYF.

The rearrangement links TRBV13 to TRBJ2-1, with D possibly being TRBD2 (5 bases). Germline V gene lookup returns CDR1 PRHDT and CDR2 FYEKMQ (reference sequence). Trimming stripped 4 bases from V and 0 bases from J, with 13 bases between. The CDR3 length is 16 residues. CDR3: CASSSRDESSYNEQFF. In nucleotides, the CDR3 is TGTGCCAGCAGCTCTCGGGATGAGAGCTCCTACAATGAGCAGTTCTTC.

Turning to this clone: The junction does not match germline at one end; this may be a read error. This chain joins TRBV6-1 and TRBJ1-2; unclear D gene. CDR1 is MNHNS and CDR2 is SASEGT in the germline V gene. The CDR3 has 17 amino acids. The CDR3 coding sequence is TGTGCCAGCAGTGAATCTAGGCGGGCAGTACTACCCTATGACTACACCTTC. This sequence encodes CASSESRRAVLPYDYTF.

The rearrangement uses TRBV7-2 and TRBJ2-5; D is unclear. Germline CDR1 is SGHTA and CDR2 is FQGNSA. The CDR3 is 17 amino acids. V was pared by 1 base and J by 1 base, with 16 bases between. This CDR3 is CASSLGSMWLAQETQYF. In DNA, the CDR3 is TGTGCCAGCAGCTTAGGGTCAATGTGGCTGGCCCAAGAGACCCAGTACTTC.

V is TRBV2 and J is TRBJ2-5; no definite D call. The DNA end favors TRBJ2-7, so the J call may be wrong. The CDR3 covers 12 residues. Looked up from germline, CDR1 is SNHLY and CDR2 is FYNNEI. In DNA form, the CDR3 reads TGTGCCAGCAGGGAACTGAACTACGAGCAGTACTTC. The encoded protein is CASRELNYEQYF.

The chain is built from TRBV27 and TRBJ1-5; a possible D gene is TRBD1 (5 bases). CDR1 is MNHEY, CDR2 SMNVEV, per germline (reference sequence). The CDR3 has 13 residues. V lost 10 bases and J 3 bases, leaving 13 bases between the germline ends. CDR3 in DNA: TGTGCCACCAGGCGACAGCCCAATCAGCCCCAGCATTTT. Its translation: CATRRQPNQPQHF.

The rearrangement joins TRBV10-3 to TRBJ1-1; 7 positions agree with TRBD1. V was clipped by 0 bases and J by 3 bases; unmatched bases: 7. Germline V CDR1 and CDR2: ENHRY, SYGVKD. This CDR3 has 16 residues. CDR3 residues: CAISESPTRGYTEAFF. CDR3 coding DNA: TGTGCCATCAGTGAGTCCCCGACCAGGGGGTACACTGAAGCTTTCTTT.

The V call is TRBV9, the J call TRBJ1-1; possibly TRBD1 for D (5 bases). Germline CDR1 reads SGDLS; CDR2 reads YYNGEE. The CDR3 totals 15 residues. The V gene lost 3 bases and the J gene lost 4 bases, with 16 bases spanning the gap. CDR3 in amino acids: CASSAGASGGTEAFF. The CDR3 coding sequence is TGTGCCAGCAGCGCCGGGGCCTCGGGGGGCACTGAAGCTTTCTTT.

The chain carries TRBV4-1 and TRBJ2-2; D is possibly TRBD2 (7 bases). V gave up 1 base and J gave up 2 bases, with 20 bases separating them. Per germline, CDR1 MGHRA and CDR2 YSYEKL. The CDR3 spans 19 residues. CDR3 bases: TGCGCCAGCAGCCAAGGCTTTTGGGAGGGGGGGCTTAACACCGGGGAGCTGTTTTTT. It codes for CASSQGFWEGGLNTGELFF.

This clone is a singleton in its sample. The chain carries TRBV6-4 and TRBJ1-5; 10 bases match TRBD1. Trimming at V came to 0 bases and at J to 2 bases, leaving 4 bases not matched to a gene. Germline V gene sequence: CDR1 MRHNA, CDR2 SNTAGT. This CDR3 spans 17 amino acids. Here the CDR3 DNA reads TGTGCCAGCAGTGACTCAGAGGACAGGGGGGGCAATCAGCCCCAGCATTTT. The encoded protein is CASSDSEDRGGNQPQHF.

This chain joins TRBV13 and TRBJ1-1, with 7 bases that match TRBD1. Germline V gene sequence: CDR1 PRHDT, CDR2 FYEKMQ (reference sequence). The V segment lost 5 bases and the J segment 0 bases; nucleotides outside the gene matches: 6. The CDR3 has 15 residues. Written as DNA, the CDR3 is TGTGCCAGCAGCCAGGGGGGCAGAGTGAACACTGAAGCTTTCTTT. Translating gives CASSQGGRVNTEAFF.